This T cell receptor (beta chain) comes out of a study of shared clonotypes between healthy human individuals. Study-wide results and limits: Rarefaction exposed incomplete sorted-subset sequencing despite large depth. Roughly 5.3% of naive CD4 clonotypes were common to four donors.

The V segment lost 4 bases and the J segment 7 bases; nucleotides outside the gene matches: 9. The CDR3 covers 16 residues. Germline V gene sequence: CDR1 MDHEN, CDR2 SYDVKM. Turning to this clone: Antigen: not known.

In the authors' methods: There were no quality scores in the junction-only immunoSEQ sequences, so filtering differed. Sequencing used immunoSEQ multiplex PCR; TCRdb keeps in-frame clones, though not all of them. The V and J calls and clone size are taken from that table; D and trimming were inferred from the DNA. Of about 1.5 million clones listed, around 97% are singletons. This chain connects TRBV28 to TRBJ2-1; TRBD2 agrees at 11 bases. This clonotype originated in a man aged 25-45 years in good health. The specimen sequenced was naive CD4+ T cells sorted from blood. The subset is: CD45RA+ positively selected. Here the CDR3 reads CASSSPGTSGLNEQFF. The CDR3 bases are TGTGCCAGCAGTTCACCCGGGACTAGCGGATTAAATGAGCAGTTCTTC.